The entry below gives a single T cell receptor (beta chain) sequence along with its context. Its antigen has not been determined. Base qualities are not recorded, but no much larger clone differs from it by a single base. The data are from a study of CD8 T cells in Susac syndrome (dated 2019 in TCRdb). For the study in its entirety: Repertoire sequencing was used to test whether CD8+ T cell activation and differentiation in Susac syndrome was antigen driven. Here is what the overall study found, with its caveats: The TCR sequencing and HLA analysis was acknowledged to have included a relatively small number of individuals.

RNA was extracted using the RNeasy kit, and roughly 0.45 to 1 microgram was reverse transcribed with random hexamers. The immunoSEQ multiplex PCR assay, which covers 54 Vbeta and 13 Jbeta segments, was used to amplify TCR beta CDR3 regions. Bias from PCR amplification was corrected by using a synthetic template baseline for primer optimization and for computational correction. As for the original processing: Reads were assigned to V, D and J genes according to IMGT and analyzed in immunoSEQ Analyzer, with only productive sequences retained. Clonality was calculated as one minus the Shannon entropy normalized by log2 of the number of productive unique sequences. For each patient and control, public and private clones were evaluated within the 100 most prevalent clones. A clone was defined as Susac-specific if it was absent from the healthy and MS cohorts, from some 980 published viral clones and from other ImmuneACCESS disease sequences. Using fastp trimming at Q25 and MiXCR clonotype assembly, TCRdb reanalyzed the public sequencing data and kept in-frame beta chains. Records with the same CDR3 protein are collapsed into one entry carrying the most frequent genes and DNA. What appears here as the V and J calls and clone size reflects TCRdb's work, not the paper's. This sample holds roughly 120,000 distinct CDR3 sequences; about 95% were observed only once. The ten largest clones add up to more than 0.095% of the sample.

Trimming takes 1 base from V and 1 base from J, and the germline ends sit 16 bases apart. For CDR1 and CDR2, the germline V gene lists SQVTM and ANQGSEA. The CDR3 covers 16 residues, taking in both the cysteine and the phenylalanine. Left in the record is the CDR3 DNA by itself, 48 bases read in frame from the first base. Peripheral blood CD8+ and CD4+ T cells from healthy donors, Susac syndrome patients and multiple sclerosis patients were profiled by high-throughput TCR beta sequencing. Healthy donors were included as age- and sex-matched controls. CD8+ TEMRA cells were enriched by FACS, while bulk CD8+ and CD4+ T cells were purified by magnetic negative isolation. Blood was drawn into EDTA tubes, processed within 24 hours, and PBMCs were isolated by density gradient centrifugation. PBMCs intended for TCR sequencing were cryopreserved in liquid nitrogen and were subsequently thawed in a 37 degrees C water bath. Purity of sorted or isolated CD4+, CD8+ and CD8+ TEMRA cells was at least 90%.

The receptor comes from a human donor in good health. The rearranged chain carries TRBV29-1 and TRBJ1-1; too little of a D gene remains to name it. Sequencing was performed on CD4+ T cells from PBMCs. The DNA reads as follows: TGCAGCGTTGAAGTCTCGGACCCCTGGTGGAACACTGAAGCTTTCTTT. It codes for CSVEVSDPWWNTEAFF.